This TCR beta chain comes out of a study of T cells in Graves' hyperthyroidism and ophthalmopathy (dated by TCRdb to the late 2010s). Background on the whole study: Peripheral blood samples were taken at the time of initial diagnosis, prior to any treatment. To identify TCR V-J signatures that set the groups apart, the researchers used a discovery cohort of 100 or so patients, made up of 40 to 45 with Graves' ophthalmopathy and 57 with stable Graves' hyperthyroidism. Prospective prediction of ophthalmopathy was tested in an independent validation cohort consisting of roughly 19 hyperthyroidism patients and 15 or so patients who later progressed to ophthalmopathy. The roughly 99 discovery patients were divided at random into training and test sets in a 7:3 ratio. In addition, the study compared T-cell repertoires in thyroid tissue and in blood from roughly six Graves' hyperthyroidism patients. After blood sampling, hyperthyroidism patients were treated with methimazole at a starting dose of 30 mg daily, and ophthalmopathy patients were treated with high-dose intravenous methylprednisolone. The paper reports TCR Vbeta CDR3 sequencing of fewer than 150 peripheral blood samples: under 45 ophthalmopathy, under 85 hyperthyroidism and around 17 progressor patients. Points the paper makes about the study in general: Most expanded thyroid clonotypes (frequency above 0.001) were also detected in blood, a finding suggesting that blood repertoires may reflect thyroid immune responses. Sample size was not statistically predetermined, and investigators were not blinded to group allocation. In validation, the model predicted progression to ophthalmopathy a median of approximately 6.3 months before onset, with about 67% sensitivity and about 72% specificity. In cross-validation, a model built on a 13 V-J signature told ophthalmopathy apart from stable hyperthyroidism with approximately 90% sensitivity and about 81% specificity, and in testing the same model reached 80%/75%.

The TCR beta CDR3 regions were amplified from the RNA transcripts. The TCR CDR3 was subjected to a first round of RT-PCR using the HTBI primer set and the Qiagen OneStep RT-PCR kit. Libraries were constructed in a second round of multiplex PCR, after which size selection and purification were carried out. Sequencing of the libraries was done on an Illumina HiSeq2000 using paired-end 100 bp reads. Concerning the study's data processing: SOAPnuke was used to process the raw data, throwing out any read that contained adapters or uncalled bases, had a mean Phred below 15, or lacked an exact constant-primer or identifier match. COPE v1.2.5 was used to merge the high-quality paired reads, and each unique nucleotide sequence was defined as a clonotype. MiTCR v1.1 was used to align the clonotypes against IMGT TRBV, TRBD and TRBJ reference segments. Only V-J combinations with frequency above 0.0001, covering 99.2% of repertoires, were analysed. The TCS score was defined as the ratio of F50 (clonal expansion) to E x V (chaos), calculated using BLOSUM62-based TCRdist between CDR3 peptides within each V-J. Welch's t-statistics and random forest reduced around 550 V-J features to 13, which were used in a naive Bayes classifier (R e1071). TCRdb passed the public sequencing reads through fastp at Q25 and MiXCR, retaining productive beta sequences. Each CDR3 protein appears once, grouped with its most common genes and DNA. For this entry, the V and J calls and clone size follow TCRdb and not the study's own pipeline. This sample is represented by roughly 400,000 distinct CDR3 sequences; approximately 14% of them were singletons. The ten most abundant clones make up 25% to 30% of the sample.

The hyperthyroidism patients were between 18 and 65 years old and newly diagnosed, with a disease duration of less than 2 months. Patients with uncontrolled infections, other autoimmune diseases, pregnancy or lactation were excluded. Clinical symptoms, serum thyroxine and TRAb, thyroid ultrasound, and orbital computed tomography formed the basis for the diagnoses. Blood from progressor patients was drawn when they were first diagnosed with hyperthyroidism, before any ophthalmopathy symptoms appeared. PBMCs were separated from 7.5 to 10 ml of fresh peripheral blood using Ficoll-Paque density gradient centrifugation. Progressor patients were defined as those initially diagnosed with Graves' hyperthyroidism in whom ophthalmopathy developed during follow-up. Total RNA was extracted with Trizol reagent, and quality was checked on an Agilent 2100 Bioanalyzer. This clonotype has ten or more counts. This clone's antigen is unknown. Per-base quality was not reported, and no clone a single base away is much larger than it.

The CDR3 measures 15 amino acids from cysteine to phenylalanine. Solely the CDR3 DNA is kept, with 45 bases framed from the first base. The germline V gene yields SGHVS for CDR1 and FQNEAQ for CDR2. V drops 3 bases and J drops 4 bases, leaving 16 bases in between. This TCR came from a woman younger than 30 with Graves' hyperthyroidism that later progressed to Graves' ophthalmopathy. The sample consisted of blood. The V and J segments used are TRBV7-8 and TRBJ2-7, with a tentative D gene TRBD2 over 6 matching bases. CDR3 protein: CASSFAGLNGYEQYF. The DNA sequence is TGTGCCAGCAGCTTTGCGGGACTGAACGGGTACGAGCAGTACTTC.